One and the same sample provided the 26 T cell receptor beta chains below, sequenced in a study of CD8 T cells in Susac syndrome. Random hexamers were used to reverse transcribe the RNA input (0.5 to 1 ug). TCRdb re-derived calls from the immunoSEQ multiplex PCR reads in MiXCR, one entry per CDR3 protein. This table holds 130,000 or so distinct CDR3 sequences, about 90% found once. The sequenced material came from CD8+ T cells from PBMCs. Source of these receptors: a human donor with multiple sclerosis.

This clonotype was picked up one time. V is TRBV2 and J is TRBJ1-1; no clear D gene. V was shortened by 7 bases and J by 3 bases, with 6 bases between the two germline ends. This CDR3 has 11 amino acids. CDR1 and CDR2 from the germline V gene are SNHLY and FYNNEI. The DNA for the CDR3 is TGTGCCAGCAATGGCGACACTGAAGCTTTCTTT. Encoded protein: CASNGDTEAFF.

The chain uses TRBV30 and TRBJ2-7; D call uncertain. V was shortened by 4 bases and J by 2 bases, with 9 bases between the two germline ends. Germline V gene sequence: CDR1 GTSNPN, CDR2 SVGIG (reference sequence). The CDR3 has 12 residues. Here the CDR3 DNA reads TGTGCCTGGATCCGGAGCCCCTACGAGCAGTACTTC. It translates to CAWIRSPYEQYF.

The genes are TRBV12-3 or TRBV12-4 and TRBJ2-7; D perhaps matches TRBD1 (5 bases). The V and J ends lost 6 bases and 3 bases respectively, with 18 bases between them. The CDR3 totals 15 residues. The CDR3 is CASSHLDLTGYEQYF. CDR3 bases: TGTGCCAGCAGCCACCTTGATTTAACAGGCTACGAGCAGTACTTC.

The CDR3 region is CASSSGNEKLFF. In nucleotides, the CDR3 is TGTGCCAGCAGTTCCGGAAATGAAAAACTGTTTTTT. The rearrangement uses TRBV27 and TRBJ1-4, with D unclear. There are 12 residues in the CDR3. Germline V gene sequence: CDR1 MNHEY, CDR2 SMNVEV (reference sequence). V was cut by 4 bases and J by 5 bases, with 5 bases left in between.

The chain links TRBV2 to TRBJ2-3, with D uncertain. V lost 3 bases and J 0 bases, leaving 13 bases between the germline ends. This CDR3 has 16 residues. The germline CDR1 and CDR2 sequences are SNHLY and FYNNEI. The CDR3 nucleotides read TGTGCCAGCAGTGAGAGTTTCCTATCTAGCACAGATACGCAGTATTTT. Translation: CASSESFLSSTDTQYF.

The V call is TRBV29-1, the J call TRBJ2-3, with no clear D. Trimming shortened V by 0 bases and J by 2 bases, and 12 bases separated the two germline ends. CDR1 and CDR2 from the germline V gene are SQVTM and ANQGSEA. CDR3 length: 15 amino acids. The CDR3 DNA is TGCAGCGTTGAAGAGGCGCCGGATAACACAGATACGCAGTATTTT. This translates into CSVEEAPDNTDTQYF.

The rearrangement joins TRBV4-1 to TRBJ2-7, with D hard to call. CDR3 length: 15 amino acids. Germline-derived CDR1 and CDR2 are MGHRA and YSYEKL. V was shortened by 6 bases and J by 0 bases, with 15 bases between the two germline ends. The CDR3 loop reads CASSAGLHHSYEQYF. The CDR3 region has the DNA TGCGCCAGCAGTGCAGGTTTACACCACTCCTACGAGCAGTACTTC.

The V call is TRBV30, the J call TRBJ2-5; the D is unclear. The germline V gene encodes CDR1 GTSNPN and CDR2 SVGIG (reference sequence). The CDR3 sequence is 12 residues long. Trimming removed 3 bases from V and 1 base from J, with 6 bases in between. For the CDR3, the DNA is TGTGCCTGGAGCCTTGTCCAAGAGACCCAGTACTTC. Protein: CAWSLVQETQYF.

CDR3 sequence: CASSQMNTEAFF. In nucleotides, the CDR3 is TGTGCCAGCAGCCAGATGAACACTGAAGCTTTCTTT. The gene calls are TRBV9 and TRBJ1-1; D is unclear. V lost 4 bases and J 0 bases, leaving 4 bases between the germline ends. The CDR3 consists of 12 residues. Per germline, CDR1 SGDLS and CDR2 YYNGEE.

V is TRBV4-1 and J is TRBJ1-1; D gene unclear. V lost 1 base to trimming and J lost 4 bases, with 7 bases between them. This CDR3 is built from 13 residues. Germline V gene data show CDR1 as MGHRA and CDR2 as YSYEKL. The CDR3 sequence: CASSQAGSTEAFF. Written as DNA, the CDR3 is TGCGCCAGCAGCCAAGCGGGCAGCACTGAAGCTTTCTTT.

The chain recombines TRBV29-1 with TRBJ1-1, with a possible D match to TRBD1 (5 bases). V gave up 5 bases and J gave up 8 bases, with 12 bases separating them. Germline loops: CDR1 SQVTM, CDR2 ANQGSEA. The CDR3 is made up of 11 amino acids. In nucleotides, the CDR3 is TGCAGCGTTCGTTCCGCAGGGGAAGCTTTCTTT. Its translation is CSVRSAGEAFF.

CDR3 protein: CAFRGGGGYEQYF. Here the CDR3 DNA reads TGTGCCTTTCGGGGAGGGGGCGGCTACGAGCAGTACTTC. The chain links TRBV5-4 to TRBJ2-7; possibly TRBD1 or TRBD2 for D (7 bases each). Germline V lookup: CDR1 SGHNT, CDR2 YYREEE (reference sequence). V lost 10 bases to trimming and J lost 3 bases, with 17 bases between them. The CDR3 runs 13 residues.

V is TRBV4-1 and J is TRBJ1-2; D might be TRBD1 (6 bases). The CDR3 is 19 residues long. Per the germline V gene, CDR1 is MGHRA and CDR2 is YSYEKL. V lost 4 bases, J lost 7 bases, and 31 bases lay in between. CDR3 region: CASSPLGNRVNLGTIGYTF. The DNA for the CDR3 is TGCGCCAGCAGCCCCCTGGGGAACAGGGTGAATCTGGGAACTATTGGCTACACCTTC.

The CDR3 DNA is TGTGCCAGCAGCTTATCAGCGGGAGGGCCGTCGGAGACCCAGTACTTC. Its protein product is CASSLSAGGPSETQYF. This chain connects TRBV7-9 to TRBJ2-5; 10 positions agree with TRBD2. The CDR3 contains 16 residues. Germline V lookup: CDR1 SEHNR, CDR2 FQNEAQ (reference sequence). Unmatched junction bases numbered 8, after V lost 2 bases and J lost 5 bases.

This chain links TRBV5-1 with TRBJ2-7; TRBD1 matches 7 bases. Germline V gene data show CDR1 as SGHRS and CDR2 as YFSETQ. This CDR3 has 15 amino acids. J gave up 2 bases and V 0 bases, and 5 bases lay outside the gene matches. CDR3: CASSLVGDSPYEQYF. Written as DNA, the CDR3 is TGCGCCAGCAGCTTGGTGGGGGACAGTCCCTACGAGCAGTACTTC.

This rearrangement joins TRBV10-1 to TRBJ2-1; D perhaps matches TRBD2 (6 bases). The CDR3 has 15 residues. Germline CDR1 WNHNN, CDR2 SYGVQD (reference sequence). The V end lost 3 bases, the J end lost 7 bases, and 16 bases lay between the germline ends. The DNA of the CDR3 is TGCGCCAGCAGTGAATCTGGCGGGATGGTGAATGAGCAGTTCTTC. As protein: CASSESGGMVNEQFF.

This sequence joins TRBV6-6 and TRBJ1-5; tentatively, D is TRBD1 (5 bases). In germline, CDR1 is MNHNY, CDR2 SVGAGI (reference sequence). Trimming removed 8 bases from V and 4 bases from J, with 12 bases in between. The CDR3 is made up of 13 amino acids. The CDR3 DNA reads as TGTGCCAGCGGGTGGGCAGGGAATCAGCCCCAGCATTTT. It translates to CASGWAGNQPQHF.

The CDR3 nucleotides read TGTGCCACTGCCGTTGGGGGACAGCCCCAGCATTTT. This translates into CATAVGGQPQHF. The chain carries TRBV24-1 and TRBJ1-5; a possible D gene is TRBD1 (5 bases). Trimming pared 10 bases from V and 7 bases from J, leaving 13 bases between. The CDR3 has 12 residues. Per the germline V gene, CDR1 is KGHDR and CDR2 is SFDVKD.

J is TRBJ1-5 and V is TRBV29-1, with D unresolved. Trimming pared 5 bases from V and 4 bases from J, leaving 3 bases between. Germline-derived CDR1 and CDR2 are SQVTM and ANQGSEA. The CDR3 runs to 10 residues. The CDR3 region has the DNA TGCAGCGTTTCAAATCAGCCCCAGCATTTT. This encodes CSVSNQPQHF.

This clonotype was observed a few times. The rearrangement joins TRBV6-2 or TRBV6-3 to TRBJ2-5; unclear D gene. CDR1 and CDR2 from the germline V gene are MNHEY and SVGEGT. With 4 bases removed from V and 1 base from J, the gap between germline ends came to 10 bases. The CDR3 covers 14 residues. The CDR3 spells CASSLVSFQETQYF. In DNA form, the CDR3 reads TGTGCCAGCAGTTTAGTGTCCTTCCAAGAGACCCAGTACTTC.

The V gene is TRBV2, the J gene TRBJ2-1; TRBD2 aligns across 14 bases. V shed 8 bases, J shed 7 bases, and the junction held 4 bases outside the gene matches. The CDR3 loop spans 14 amino acids. The germline CDR1 and CDR2 sequences are SNHLY and FYNNEI. CDR3 residues: CASEGLAGDNEQFF. CDR3 DNA: TGTGCCAGCGAGGGACTAGCGGGAGATAATGAGCAGTTCTTC.

The chain carries TRBV10-2 and TRBJ2-2, with no clear D. V was clipped by 1 base and J by 6 bases, with 15 bases between them. The CDR3 consists of 16 residues. Looked up from germline, CDR1 is WSHSY and CDR2 is SAAADI. CDR3 loop: CASSELAGLGAGELFF. DNA for the CDR3: TGCGCCAGCAGTGAGTTGGCAGGCCTTGGGGCCGGGGAGCTGTTTTTT.

V is TRBV12-3 or TRBV12-4 and J is TRBJ1-1; D call uncertain. This CDR3 region has 14 residues. Trimming left V 3 bases short and J 0 bases short, with 8 bases between. The CDR3 loop reads CASSFLGMNTEAFF. The CDR3 DNA reads TGTGCCAGCAGTTTTCTAGGGATGAACACTGAAGCTTTCTTT.

This clonotype was seen just once. J is TRBJ2-1 and V is TRBV11-2; D perhaps matches TRBD1 (6 bases). Germline CDR1 SGHAT, CDR2 FQNNGV. The CDR3 spans 13 residues. Between the trimmed V and J ends, which lost 5 bases and 9 bases, there was a span of 14 bases. The DNA for the CDR3 is TGTGCCAGCAGCCTTAAGCTAGGGGGTGAGCAGTTCTTC. Translated: CASSLKLGGEQFF. Full variable domain (rest looked up from reference TRBV11-2 and TRBJ2-1): EAGVAQSPRYKIIEKRQSVAFWCNPISGHATLYWYQQILGQGPKLLIQFQNNGVVDDSQLPKDRFSAERLKGVDSTLKIQPAKLEDSAVYLCASSLKLGGEQFFGPGTRLTVL.

The V call is TRBV29-1, the J call TRBJ2-5, with D unresolved. CDR3 length: 15 amino acids. V lost 6 bases to trimming and J lost 1 base, with 18 bases between them. Germline V lookup: CDR1 SQVTM, CDR2 ANQGSEA. DNA for the CDR3: TGCAGCGTAAGCCCGACGCCCACCTCCCAAGAGACCCAGTACTTC. It yields the protein CSVSPTPTSQETQYF.

The chain has TRBV30 and TRBJ2-7; a weak D match, TRBD1 (5 bases). Germline V CDR1 and CDR2: GTSNPN, SVGIG (reference sequence). The CDR3 has 12 residues. The ends were cut back, 2 bases at V and 5 bases at J, with 10 bases in the middle. The CDR3 loop reads CAWSPDTHEQYF. CDR3 coding DNA: TGTGCCTGGAGTCCGGACACCCACGAGCAGTACTTC.